This TCR beta chain was found in a study of T cells in Graves' hyperthyroidism and ophthalmopathy. In this sample, this clonotype turned up many times. Hyperthyroidism of Graves' type that showed no ophthalmopathy progression within 18 months was stable. Exclusion criteria comprised uncontrolled infection, other autoimmune disease, pregnancy or lactation. Trimming removed 0 bases from V and 4 bases from J, with 9 bases in between. Germline CDR1 and CDR2: SGHAT and FQNNGV. This CDR3 is built from 14 residues. RNA transcripts gave rise to amplified TCR beta CDR3 regions. Primed by the HTBI set, a first-round RT-PCR was run on the TCR CDR3. One entry per CDR3 protein results from TCRdb running MiXCR on the multiplex PCR reads. The sample includes roughly 700,000 distinct CDR3 sequences, 14% seen only once; the top ten take 10% to 13%.

The sequence was obtained from a woman aged 18 to 35 with Graves' hyperthyroidism. The rearrangement joins TRBV11-2 to TRBJ1-2, with D hard to call. Sequencing used blood. The CDR3 loop reads CASSLEGSTYGYTF. As DNA, the CDR3 is TGTGCCAGCAGCTTAGAGGGGAGTACCTATGGCTACACCTTC.